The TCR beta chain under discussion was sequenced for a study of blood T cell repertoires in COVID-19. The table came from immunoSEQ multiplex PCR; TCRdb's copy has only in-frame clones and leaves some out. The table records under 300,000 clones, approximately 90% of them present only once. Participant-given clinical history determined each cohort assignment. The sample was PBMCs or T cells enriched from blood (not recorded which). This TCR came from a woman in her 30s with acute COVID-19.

This chain's CDR3 is CATSRAGTSQETQYF. The CDR3 DNA is TGTGCCACCAGCAGAGCCGGGACTAGTCAAGAGACCCAGTACTTC. The chain is built from TRBV15 and TRBJ2-5; 8 bases fit TRBD2. CDR1 is LNHNV, CDR2 YYDKDF, per germline (reference sequence). The ends lost 1 base at V and 2 bases at J; junction bases unmatched: 3. The CDR3 runs 15 residues. Based on the CDR3 plus reference TRBV15 and TRBJ2-5, the full variable domain is DAMVIQNPRYQVTQFGKPVTLSCSQTLNHNVMYWYQQKSSQAPKLLFHYYDKDFNNEADTPDNFQSRRPNTSFCFLDIRSPGLGDTAMYLCATSRAGTSQETQYFGPGTRLLVL.